This T cell receptor beta chain was sequenced in a study of control samples from healthy donors and cancer patients. The V gene lost 1 base and the J gene lost 6 bases, with 9 bases spanning the gap. This CDR3 contains 13 residues. Germline CDR1 and CDR2: SEHNR and FQNEAQ (reference sequence). Libraries were prepared by immunoSEQ multiplex PCR; TCRdb keeps only in-frame clonotypes and omits some of them. The table records about 79,000 clones, approximately 94% of them present only once. J is TRBJ1-1 and V is TRBV7-9; TRBD1 is a possible D gene (6 bases). Material: PBMCs. This TCR was sampled from a woman between 40 and 55 years old with lung cancer. This CDR3 reads CASSLGGAPEAFF. The CDR3, as DNA: TGTGCCAGCAGCTTAGGGGGGGCCCCTGAAGCTTTCTTT.